One and the same sample provided the 10 T cell receptor beta chains below, sequenced in a study of T cells in localized non-small cell lung cancer. Method: immunoSEQ multiplex PCR; TCRdb's copy keeps in-frame clones and lacks some. Among approximately 30,000 clones listed, around 87% were seen once. The sample in question was peripheral blood mononuclear cells, obtained before any cancer treatment. The receptors come from a man aged 40 to 70 with stage III lung adenocarcinoma.

The gene calls are TRBV2 and TRBJ1-2; the D gene is possibly TRBD1 (5 bases). This CDR3 has 12 amino acids. Trimming removed 4 bases from V and 8 bases from J, with 11 bases in between. From germline, CDR1 is SNHLY and CDR2 FYNNEI. DNA of the CDR3: TGTGCCAGCAGTGGGGACGTGGGGGGCTACACCTTC. It encodes CASSGDVGGYTF.

The chain carries TRBV19 and TRBJ2-1; D gene ambiguous. Per the germline V gene, CDR1 is LNHDA and CDR2 is SQIVND (reference sequence). The CDR3 runs to 17 residues. V shed 5 bases and J shed 3 bases, with 20 bases lying between them. The CDR3 spells CASSPIGTAEIYNEQFF. The CDR3 coding sequence is TGTGCCAGTAGTCCCATAGGTACAGCTGAAATCTACAATGAGCAGTTCTTC.

This clone was seen only once. The CDR3 DNA follows: TGTGCCACTTTAGCGGGGGGGCTTGGGACCCAGTACTTC. Amino acid sequence: CATLAGGLGTQYF. The chain uses TRBV28 and TRBJ2-5; 11 positions agree with TRBD2. V lost 10 bases, J lost 7 bases, and 8 bases stayed unmatched. CDR3 length: 13 amino acids. Germline CDR1 is MDHEN and CDR2 is SYDVKM.

The J gene is TRBJ2-5, the V gene TRBV5-1, with D hard to call. This CDR3 region has 14 residues. The V and J ends lost 5 bases and 4 bases respectively, with 15 bases between them. In germline, CDR1 is SGHRS, CDR2 YFSETQ. CDR3 protein: CASSRDVGRETQYF. The CDR3 DNA follows: TGCGCCAGCAGTCGTGACGTGGGCCGAGAGACCCAGTACTTC.

V gene TRBV7-8 combines with J gene TRBJ1-4; D remains ambiguous. CDR1 and CDR2 from the germline V gene are SGHVS and FQNEAQ. The CDR3 is 13 amino acids. V was pared by 2 bases and J by 6 bases, with 7 bases between. The CDR3 nucleotides are TGTGCCAGCAGCTTAAGAGCGGATGAAAAACTGTTTTTT. It yields the protein CASSLRADEKLFF.

The chain carries TRBV5-5 and TRBJ1-6, with D perhaps TRBD1 (6 bases). Trimming removed 5 bases from V and 10 bases from J, with 16 bases in between. Germline CDR1 reads SGHKS; CDR2 reads YYEKEE (reference sequence). This CDR3 spans 14 amino acids. CDR3 in DNA: TGTGCCAGCAGTAGGGGGGGCGAGTCGTCACCCCTCCACTTT. Its translation: CASSRGGESSPLHF.

The chain has TRBV6-1 and TRBJ1-2; D gene uncertain. Germline values: CDR1 MNHNS, CDR2 SASEGT. V lost 4 bases to trimming and J lost 7 bases, with 7 bases between them. The CDR3 length is 11 residues. The CDR3 DNA sequence: TGTGCCAGCAGTGCGACTGTTGGCTACACCTTC. This gives the protein CASSATVGYTF.

This clone has only one observation. The chain employs TRBV6-6 and TRBJ2-7; D is unresolved. This CDR3 comprises 12 residues. Trimming took off 5 bases at V and 0 bases at J, with 5 bases between the two ends. Germline values: CDR1 MNHNY, CDR2 SVGAGI (reference sequence). CDR3: CASSRYSYEQYF. In DNA form, the CDR3 reads TGTGCCAGCAGTCGCTACTCCTACGAGCAGTACTTC.

The chain employs TRBV12-5 and TRBJ2-3, with D possibly matching TRBD1 (6 bases). The CDR3 contains 13 residues. CDR1 and CDR2 (germline): LGHNT, FRNRAP. V was pared by 5 bases and J by 2 bases, with 8 bases between. CDR3 sequence reads: CASGPGATDTQYF. CDR3 bases: TGTGCTAGTGGTCCAGGGGCCACAGATACGCAGTATTTT.

The rearrangement links TRBV11-2 to TRBJ2-7; tentative D call: TRBD1 (6 bases). The germline CDR1 and CDR2 sequences are SGHAT and FQNNGV. The V end was cut by 6 bases, the J end by 6 bases, with 12 bases between. CDR3 length: 12 residues. In DNA, the CDR3 is TGTGCCAGCAGGTACGGACAGACCGAGCAGTACTTC. Its translation is CASRYGQTEQYF.